Given below is one T cell receptor beta chain in context. This sample is part of a study of blood T cell repertoires in COVID-19. Cohort placement rested on clinical history that participants reported themselves. TCRdb keeps only in-frame clones here, not all; method: immunoSEQ multiplex PCR. The sample consists of fewer than 350,000 clones, roughly 88% of them appearing once. Sample: PBMCs or T cells enriched from blood (not recorded which). The receptor's source is a woman aged 40 to 50 with acute COVID-19.

CDR3 amino acids: CAWTSGGRYEQYF. The CDR3 coding sequence is TGTGCCTGGACTAGCGGGGGGCGCTACGAGCAGTACTTC. V usage is TRBV30 and J usage is TRBJ2-7; 11 bases match TRBD2. Unmatched junction bases numbered 2, after V lost 4 bases and J lost 3 bases. CDR1 and CDR2 from the germline V gene are GTSNPN and SVGIG (reference sequence). The CDR3 spans 13 residues.